This TCR beta chain was observed in a study of blood T cell repertoires in COVID-19. Profiling relied on immunoSEQ multiplex PCR, and the TCRdb table lists in-frame clones only, not all of them. The data hold around 300,000 clones, with around nine tenths observed a single time. CDR3 size: 15 residues. V lost 0 bases and J lost 8, with 12 bases in between. Germline assignment: CDR1 SGHDT and CDR2 YYEEEE. The sample taken for sequencing was peripheral blood. This chain joins TRBV5-6 and TRBJ1-6, with a weak D call TRBD1 (5 bases). The TCR sequence derives from a woman in her 30s with COVID-19, enrolled during active disease. The chain's CDR3 is CASSLVGAGYSPLHF. CDR3 in DNA: TGTGCCAGCAGCTTGGTTGGGGCTGGTTATTCACCCCTCCACTTT.